These 12 T cell receptor beta chains were all obtained from the same sample, sequenced in a study of metastatic and nonmetastatic thyroid tumors. TCRdb re-called the PCR reads via MiXCR. The table records about 34,000 clones, roughly 36% of them present only once. None of the patients had undergone any treatment ahead of thyroid surgery. Sequences were obtained from tumor tissue. All receptors derive from a female donor with papillary thyroid cancer or a benign thyroid nodule (not recorded which). Some clones in this sample may be carry-over from other donors' samples.

This clone was counted between two and nine times. The J gene is TRBJ2-7, the V gene TRBV2; D uncertain. Looked up from germline, CDR1 is SNHLY and CDR2 is FYNNEI. Trimming left V 4 bases short and J 2 bases short, with 9 bases between. This CDR3 contains 13 residues. CDR3 loop: CASSADLPYEQYF. The CDR3 bases are TGTGCCAGCAGTGCGGACCTACCCTACGAGCAGTACTTC.

The sample holds a few counts of this clone. This sequence joins TRBV6-1 and TRBJ2-2; 7 nucleotides match TRBD2. The trim removed 7 bases at V and 1 base at J, leaving 3 bases unmatched. The CDR3 spans 14 residues. Germline lookup yields CDR1 MNHNS and CDR2 SASEGT. CDR3 amino acids: CASKGRGNTGELFF. The CDR3 coding sequence is TGTGCCAGCAAAGGGAGGGGGAACACCGGGGAGCTGTTTTTT.

The genes are TRBV28 and TRBJ1-5, with 7 positions matching TRBD1. With 6 bases clipped from V and 0 bases from J, the junction kept 5 bases outside the gene matches. CDR3 size: 15 residues. CDR1 is MDHEN and CDR2 is SYDVKM in the germline V gene. The CDR3 protein is CASRNRGNSNQPQHF. The CDR3 nucleotides read TGTGCCAGCAGGAACAGGGGAAATAGCAATCAGCCCCAGCATTTT.

This clone was seen a few times. The chain couples TRBV28 to TRBJ1-4, with D possibly TRBD1 on 6 matching bases. The CDR3 has 15 amino acids. V lost 0 bases and J 5 bases, leaving 10 bases between the germline ends. Germline CDR1 and CDR2: MDHEN and SYDVKM. The CDR3 DNA follows: TGTGCCAGCAGTTTATGGGGGGCAGGGAATGAAAAACTGTTTTTT. Its protein product is CASSLWGAGNEKLFF.

This clone was picked up a small number of times. The chain is built from TRBV2 and TRBJ1-1; D gene unclear. There are 13 residues in the CDR3. The ends were cut back, 6 bases at V and 1 base at J, with 9 bases in the middle. The germline CDR1 and CDR2 sequences are SNHLY and FYNNEI. Here the CDR3 DNA reads TGTGCCAGCAGAGAGCGACGGAACACTGAAGCTTTCTTT. Amino acid sequence: CASRERRNTEAFF. The whole variable domain, filled in from reference TRBV2 and TRBJ1-1, reads EPEVTQTPSHQVTQMGQEVILRCVPISNHLYFYWYRQILGQKVEFLVSFYNNEISEKSEIFDDQFSVERPDGSNFTLKIRSTKLEDSAMYFCASRERRNTEAFFGQGTRLTVV.

The chain is built from TRBV12-3 or TRBV12-4 and TRBJ2-6; D is undetermined. This CDR3 contains 14 residues. V dropped 9 bases and J dropped 0 bases, with 9 bases sitting between them. The chain's CDR3 is CASRGNSGANVLTF. The CDR3 bases are TGTGCCAGTCGTGGGAACTCTGGGGCCAACGTCCTGACTTTC.

This chain uses TRBV20-1 with TRBJ2-1; TRBD2 matches 10 bases. J gave up 10 bases and V 2 bases, and 8 bases lay outside the gene matches. There are 14 residues in the CDR3. Germline CDR1 DFQATT, CDR2 SNEGSKA (reference sequence). CDR3 amino acids: CSARSLAGVGEQFF. For the CDR3, the DNA is TGCAGTGCTAGAAGCCTAGCGGGAGTTGGGGAGCAGTTCTTC.

This clone was seen only a few times. The V and J genes are TRBV19 and TRBJ1-1; a possible D gene is TRBD1 (5 bases). Germline loops: CDR1 LNHDA, CDR2 SQIVND (reference sequence). V was cut by 6 bases and J by 0 bases, with 14 bases left in between. The CDR3 loop spans 15 amino acids. CDR3 protein: CASSRGRRVNTEAFF. The CDR3 coding sequence is TGTGCCAGTAGCCGGGGACGGCGGGTGAACACTGAAGCTTTCTTT.

The gene calls are TRBV28 and TRBJ1-2, with a tentative D call TRBD1 (5 bases). Trimming shortened V by 5 bases and J by 5 bases, and 9 bases separated the two germline ends. The CDR3 spans 12 residues. Germline loops: CDR1 MDHEN, CDR2 SYDVKM. CDR3 sequence: CASSPQVYGYTF. CDR3 in DNA: TGTGCCAGCAGTCCACAGGTTTATGGCTACACCTTC.

The chain carries TRBV6-1 and TRBJ2-1; D unclear. The germline V gene encodes CDR1 MNHNS and CDR2 SASEGT. Trimming took off 3 bases at V and 6 bases at J, with 12 bases between the two ends. The CDR3 is 14 amino acids. The chain's CDR3 is CASSDSGDLNEQFF. For the CDR3, the DNA is TGTGCCAGCAGTGACTCCGGCGATCTCAATGAGCAGTTCTTC.

The gene calls are TRBV7-6 and TRBJ2-7, with D perhaps TRBD2 (6 bases). Looked up from germline, CDR1 is SGHVS and CDR2 is FNYEAQ. V shed 1 base and J shed 0 bases, with 7 bases lying between them. This CDR3 contains 14 residues. The DNA of the CDR3 is TGTGCCAGCAGCTTAGAGGAGGGCTCCTACGAGCAGTACTTC. Translating it yields CASSLEEGSYEQYF.

This clone was observed a few times. J is TRBJ1-1 and V is TRBV27, with a possible D match to TRBD1 (6 bases). The CDR3 has 14 residues. Germline CDR1 reads MNHEY; CDR2 reads SMNVEV (reference sequence). The V and J ends lost 6 bases and 6 bases respectively, with 17 bases between them. CDR3 sequence reads: CASSPGGRDAEAFF. DNA of the CDR3: TGTGCCAGCAGCCCTGGGGGGCGCGACGCTGAAGCTTTCTTT.